This T cell receptor (beta chain) was sequenced in a study of shared clonotypes between healthy human individuals. On this clone itself: Other DNA sequences in the sample encode the same CDR3.

V gave up 1 base and J gave up 6 bases, with 6 bases separating them. Germline V gives CDR1 SEHNR, CDR2 FQNEAQ (reference sequence). This CDR3 has 12 amino acids. Positive CCR7 selection of CD45RO-negative cells yielded the naive CD8 cells, and terminally differentiated effector memory CD45RA+ cells were excluded. Each cell subset's genomic DNA was divided evenly among several immunoSEQ plates. Only in-frame clones appear in the TCRdb table, and some are missing; sequencing was by immunoSEQ multiplex PCR. This table has roughly 2 million clones, about 95% appearing once. This TCR derives from a man aged 18 to 30 in good health. Sequenced sample: naive CD8+ T cells sorted from blood. The chain couples TRBV7-9 to TRBJ2-5, with D hard to call. Here the CDR3 reads CASSLGGKTQYF. The CDR3 DNA is TGTGCCAGCAGCTTAGGGGGAAAGACCCAGTACTTC.